The entry below gives a single T cell receptor (beta chain) sequence along with its context. CDR1 is SGHTA, CDR2 FQGTGA, per germline. The CDR3 runs to 16 residues. Trimming removed 0 bases at V and 5 bases at J, with 14 bases between. The sample comes from a study of T cells after yellow fever vaccination. They built TCR cDNA with 5'RACE template switching, a step that put in a universal primer site and UMIs. TCRdb analysed the 5' RACE reads with MiXCR anew, one entry per CDR3 protein. The table lists about 310,000 distinct CDR3 sequences, more than 3% of them singletons. This TCR came from a man aged 18-30 years who received the YFV17D yellow fever vaccine. The sample here was PBMCs, taken on the day of the yellow fever booster vaccination. The rearrangement joins TRBV7-3 to TRBJ2-1, with D uncertain. The CDR3 protein is CASSLTVSGHDNEQFF. The CDR3 DNA reads as TGTGCCAGCAGCTTAACGGTTTCAGGCCACGACAATGAGCAGTTCTTC.